The 18 T cell receptor beta chains in this list originate from one sample, sequenced in a study of response to subunit inactivated influenza vaccine. MiXCR, applied by TCRdb to the RT-PCR reads, yields one record per CDR3 protein. The sample includes some 190,000 distinct CDR3 sequences, approximately 14% of them seen just once. The source was CD8+ T cells sorted from PBMCs, collected 4 to 6 days after vaccination. The receptors here all came from a man in his fifties or sixties who received an inactivated influenza vaccine.

This clonotype came up a few times. The chain has TRBV4-3 and TRBJ2-1; TRBD1 matches at 8 bases. CDR1 and CDR2 (germline): LGHNA, YSLEER. V shed 4 bases, J shed 7 bases, and the junction held 6 bases outside the gene matches. The CDR3 is made up of 14 amino acids. The CDR3 bases are TGCGCCAGCAGCCCGAACAGGGGGGTAAATGAGCAGTTCTTC. It translates to CASSPNRGVNEQFF.

The chain links TRBV30 to TRBJ1-3; D is undetermined. The CDR3 consists of 12 residues. Deletions cut 0 bases from V and 7 bases from J, with 7 bases between. In germline, CDR1 is GTSNPN, CDR2 SVGIG (reference sequence). In DNA form, the CDR3 reads TGTGCCTGGAGTGTATACGGGAACACCATATATTTT. It is translated as CAWSVYGNTIYF. Full variable domain (outside the CDR3, taken from reference TRBV30 and TRBJ1-3): SQTIHQWPATLVQPVGSPLSLECTVEGTSNPNLYWYRQAAGRGLQLLFYSVGIGQISSEVPQNLSASRPQDRQFILSSKKLLLSDSGFYLCAWSVYGNTIYFGEGSWLTVV.

Turning to this clonotype: The conserved closing phenylalanine or tryptophan is absent in this CDR3, likely reflecting a read error. The chain recombines TRBV6-5 with TRBJ1-2; no firm D call. V was clipped by 0 bases and J by 4 bases, with 12 bases between them. There are 15 residues in the CDR3. Germline V gene data show CDR1 as MNHEY and CDR2 as SVGAGI. DNA of the CDR3: TGTGCCAGCAGTTACTCGAATGTCGGACCCTATGGCTACACCTCC. The encoded protein is CASSYSNVGPYGYTS.

In this sample, this clonotype turned up many times. The rearrangement uses TRBV11-2 and TRBJ2-7; 11 positions agree with TRBD2. The trim removed 5 bases at V and 3 bases at J, leaving 3 bases unmatched. Germline CDR1 reads SGHAT; CDR2 reads FQNNGV. This CDR3 contains 14 residues. The CDR3 protein is CASSAGTSGYEQYF. The CDR3 nucleotides are TGTGCCAGCAGCGCCGGGACTAGCGGCTACGAGCAGTACTTC. The full variable domain, in which reference TRBV11-2 and TRBJ2-7 provide the parts outside the CDR3, is EAGVAQSPRYKIIEKRQSVAFWCNPISGHATLYWYQQILGQGPKLLIQFQNNGVVDDSQLPKDRFSAERLKGVDSTLKIQPAKLEDSAVYLCASSAGTSGYEQYFGPGTRLTVT.

At least ten counts were recorded for this clonotype. This chain joins TRBV24-1 and TRBJ2-2, with 10 bases that match TRBD2. CDR3 length: 19 amino acids. After removal of 0 bases from V and 0 bases from J, the junction contained 6 bases not matched to a gene. Germline V gene data show CDR1 as KGHDR and CDR2 as SFDVKD. CDR3 sequence: CATSDLTPSGGSNTGELFF. In DNA form, the CDR3 reads TGTGCCACCAGTGATTTGACCCCTAGCGGGGGCTCGAACACCGGGGAGCTGTTTTTT.

The J gene is TRBJ2-1, the V gene TRBV7-9; D ambiguous. Trimming left V 5 bases short and J 5 bases short, with 22 bases between. The CDR3 contains 17 residues. Germline lookup yields CDR1 SEHNR and CDR2 FQNEAQ (reference sequence). CDR3 in amino acids: CASSPPRLNQGHNEQFF. CDR3 DNA sequence: TGTGCCAGCAGCCCACCTCGGCTCAACCAAGGACACAATGAGCAGTTCTTC.

This sequence joins TRBV28 and TRBJ2-3; no definite D call. The CDR3 extends over 14 amino acids. The V and J ends lost 1 base and 6 bases respectively, with 11 bases between them. The germline V gene has CDR1 MDHEN and CDR2 SYDVKM. This chain's CDR3 is CASSLFASLDTQYF. DNA of the CDR3: TGTGCCAGCAGTTTATTTGCGAGCCTGGATACGCAGTATTTT.

DNA of the CDR3: TGTGCCATCAGTGAGTCGGCAGGGCAGGCGAACCGAGAGACCCAGTACTTC. Its protein is CAISESAGQANRETQYF. The V gene is TRBV10-3, the J gene TRBJ2-5, with a tentative D call TRBD1 (5 bases). CDR3 length: 17 residues. V lost 0 bases and J 4 bases, leaving 18 bases between the germline ends. The germline CDR1 and CDR2 sequences are ENHRY and SYGVKD.

This clonotype has ten or more counts. The chain couples TRBV24-1 to TRBJ2-7; a weak D match, TRBD2 (6 bases). Trimming pared 3 bases from V and 4 bases from J, leaving 12 bases between. CDR1 is KGHDR, CDR2 SFDVKD, per germline. CDR3 length: 14 residues. CDR3 loop: CATSDRGRGYEQYF. DNA for the CDR3: TGTGCCACCAGTGATCGCGGCCGGGGGTACGAGCAGTACTTC.

The chain carries TRBV29-1 and TRBJ2-1; no firm D call. Trimming pared 1 base from V and 8 bases from J, leaving 21 bases between. The CDR3 loop spans 16 amino acids. Looked up from germline, CDR1 is SQVTM and CDR2 is ANQGSEA. This CDR3 reads CSVEVVGSPILDEQFF. The CDR3 bases are TGCAGCGTTGAAGTTGTGGGCTCCCCCATCCTGGATGAGCAGTTCTTC.

This chain links TRBV7-9 with TRBJ2-1; D might be TRBD1 (6 bases). Trimming removed 9 bases from V and 5 bases from J, with 14 bases in between. Germline CDR1 reads SEHNR; CDR2 reads FQNEAQ (reference sequence). This CDR3 comprises 13 residues. The CDR3 bases are TGTGCCAGAGAAGGGGGATTTAACAATGAGCAGTTCTTC. This gives the protein CAREGGFNNEQFF. The variable domain in full, completed from reference TRBV7-9 and TRBJ2-1, reads DTGVSQNPRHKITKRGQNVTFRCDPISEHNRLYWYRQTLGQGPEFLTYFQNEAQLEKSRLLSDRFSAERPKGSFSTLEIQRTEQGDSAMYLCAREGGFNNEQFFGPGTRLTVL.

This clonotype was picked up a small number of times. This chain connects TRBV4-1 to TRBJ1-1; D is unclear. Germline V lookup: CDR1 MGHRA, CDR2 YSYEKL. The CDR3 extends over 14 amino acids. Trimming shortened V by 3 bases and J by 1 base, and 9 bases separated the two germline ends. CDR3 in amino acids: CASSHLTANTEAFF. CDR3 DNA: TGCGCCAGCAGCCACCTCACAGCGAACACTGAAGCTTTCTTT.

The V gene is TRBV29-1, the J gene TRBJ2-2; 7 nucleotides match TRBD2. V lost 7 bases and J lost 4; bases outside the gene matches: 9. The CDR3 spans 14 residues. The germline gives CDR1 SQVTM, CDR2 ANQGSEA. CDR3 sequence reads: CSALGGSITGELFF. In DNA, the CDR3 is TGCAGCGCCCTAGGCGGGAGCATCACCGGGGAGCTGTTTTTT.

This clonotype was seen many times. The J gene is TRBJ2-7, the V gene TRBV7-8; possible D gene TRBD1, 6 bases. The CDR3 loop spans 15 amino acids. CDR1 is SGHVS, CDR2 FQNEAQ, per germline. The germline V and J ends were trimmed by 6 bases and 2 bases, with 17 bases remaining between them. CDR3 bases: TGTGCCAGCAGACCAACCCGGGACAACGCCTACGAGCAGTACTTC. This translates into CASRPTRDNAYEQYF.

This clonotype has a handful of counts. The chain has TRBV6-1 and TRBJ2-7, with TRBD2 matching over 7 bases. The CDR3 spans 13 residues. Germline trimming cut 5 bases from V and 5 bases from J; bases unmatched to any gene: 6. CDR1 MNHNS and CDR2 SASEGT come from the germline V gene. CDR3: CASSRRDYDEQYF. CDR3 in DNA: TGTGCCAGCAGTAGACGGGACTATGACGAGCAGTACTTC.

This clonotype occurred a few times. The chain links TRBV13 to TRBJ2-1; D is ambiguous. The CDR3 consists of 16 residues. Germline V lookup: CDR1 PRHDT, CDR2 FYEKMQ (reference sequence). With 0 bases removed from V and 6 bases from J, the gap between germline ends came to 15 bases. The CDR3 loop is CASSLGSSLFSNEQFF. CDR3 DNA: TGTGCCAGCAGCTTAGGTTCCAGCCTTTTTAGCAATGAGCAGTTCTTC.

The chain carries TRBV29-1 and TRBJ2-1; D might be TRBD2 (5 bases). The V end lost 5 bases, the J end lost 5 bases, and 10 bases lay between the germline ends. Germline CDR1 reads SQVTM; CDR2 reads ANQGSEA. This CDR3 contains 12 residues. Written as DNA, the CDR3 is TGCAGCGTTACCGGAGCGGACAATGAGCAGTTCTTC. Protein: CSVTGADNEQFF.

This chain's CDR3 is CASSQPGQRNTEAFF. In nucleotides, the CDR3 is TGTGCCAGCAGCCAACCAGGACAGAGGAACACTGAAGCTTTCTTT. This rearrangement joins TRBV4-2 to TRBJ1-1; D is perhaps TRBD1 (6 bases). CDR1 and CDR2 (germline): LGHNA, YNFKEQ. The CDR3 extends over 15 amino acids. Trimming cost V 2 bases and J 1 base, with 11 bases left between them.